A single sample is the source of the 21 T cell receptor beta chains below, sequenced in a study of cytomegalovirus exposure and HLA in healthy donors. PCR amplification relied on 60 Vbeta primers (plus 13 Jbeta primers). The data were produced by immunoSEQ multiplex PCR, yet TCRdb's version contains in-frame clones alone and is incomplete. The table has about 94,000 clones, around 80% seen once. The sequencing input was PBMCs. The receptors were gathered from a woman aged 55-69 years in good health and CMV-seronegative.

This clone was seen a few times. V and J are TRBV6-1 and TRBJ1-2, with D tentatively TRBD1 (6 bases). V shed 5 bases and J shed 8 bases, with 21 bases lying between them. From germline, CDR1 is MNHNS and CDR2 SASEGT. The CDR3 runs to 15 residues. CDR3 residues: CASSSSGGYRAGYTF. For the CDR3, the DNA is TGTGCCAGCAGTTCCAGCGGGGGCTACCGGGCGGGCTACACCTTC.

In nucleotides, the CDR3 is TGCAGCGTTATGGAGGGGGGGTTCACAGATACGCAGTATTTT. Amino acids: CSVMEGGFTDTQYF. The chain couples TRBV29-1 to TRBJ2-3, with D tentatively TRBD2 (7 bases). The germline gives CDR1 SQVTM, CDR2 ANQGSEA. The CDR3 spans 14 residues. Trimming shortened V by 5 bases and J by 2 bases, and 14 bases separated the two germline ends.

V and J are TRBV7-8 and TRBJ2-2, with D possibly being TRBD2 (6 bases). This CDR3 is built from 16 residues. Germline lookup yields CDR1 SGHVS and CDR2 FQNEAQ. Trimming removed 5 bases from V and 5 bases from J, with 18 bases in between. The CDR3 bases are TGTGCCAGCAGCCCGGGGGTAGCGGCCAGAACCGGGGAGCTGTTTTTT. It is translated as CASSPGVAARTGELFF. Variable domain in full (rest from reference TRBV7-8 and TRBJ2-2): GAGVSQSPRYKVAKRGQDVALRCDPISGHVSLFWYQQALGQGPEFLTYFQNEAQLDKSGLPSDRFFAERPEGSVSTLKIQRTQQEDSAVYLCASSPGVAARTGELFFGEGSRLTVL.

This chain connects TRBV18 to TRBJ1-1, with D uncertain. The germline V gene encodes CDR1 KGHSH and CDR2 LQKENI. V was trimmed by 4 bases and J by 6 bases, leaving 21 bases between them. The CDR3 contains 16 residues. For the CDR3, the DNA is TGTGCCAGCTCACTGGATCAGTTAAGGGAGAGCGCTGAAGCTTTCTTT. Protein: CASSLDQLRESAEAFF.

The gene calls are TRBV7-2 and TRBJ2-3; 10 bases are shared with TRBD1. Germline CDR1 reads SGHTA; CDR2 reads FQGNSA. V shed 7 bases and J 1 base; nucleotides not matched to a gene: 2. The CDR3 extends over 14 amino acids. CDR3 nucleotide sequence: TGTGCCAGCAAGGGGACAGGGGGCACAGATACGCAGTATTTT. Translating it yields CASKGTGGTDTQYF.

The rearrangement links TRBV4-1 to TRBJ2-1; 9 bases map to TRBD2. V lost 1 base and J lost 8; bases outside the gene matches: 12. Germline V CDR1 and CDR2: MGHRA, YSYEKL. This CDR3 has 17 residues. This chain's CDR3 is CASSQVVGSGRGHEQFF. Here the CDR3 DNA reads TGCGCCAGCAGCCAAGTAGTAGGTAGCGGGAGAGGGCATGAGCAGTTCTTC.

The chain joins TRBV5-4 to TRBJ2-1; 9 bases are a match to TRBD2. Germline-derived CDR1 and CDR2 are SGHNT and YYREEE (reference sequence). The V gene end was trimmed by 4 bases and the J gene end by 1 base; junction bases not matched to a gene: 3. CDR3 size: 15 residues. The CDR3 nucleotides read TGTGCCAGCAGCGGGACTAGCCTATCCTACAATGAGCAGTTCTTC. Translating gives CASSGTSLSYNEQFF.

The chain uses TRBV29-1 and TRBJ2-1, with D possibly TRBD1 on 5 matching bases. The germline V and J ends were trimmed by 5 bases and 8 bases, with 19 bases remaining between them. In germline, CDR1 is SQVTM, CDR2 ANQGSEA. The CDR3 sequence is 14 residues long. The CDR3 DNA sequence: TGCAGCGTTCTTAAGGAAGGGGTCGTCTATGAGCAGTTCTTC. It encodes CSVLKEGVVYEQFF.

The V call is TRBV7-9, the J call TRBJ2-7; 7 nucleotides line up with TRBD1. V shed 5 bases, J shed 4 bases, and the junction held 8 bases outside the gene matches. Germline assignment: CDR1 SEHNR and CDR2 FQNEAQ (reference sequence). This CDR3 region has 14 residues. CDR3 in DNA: TGTGCCAGCAGCAACCCGGGACAGCCTTACGAGCAGTACTTC. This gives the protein CASSNPGQPYEQYF.

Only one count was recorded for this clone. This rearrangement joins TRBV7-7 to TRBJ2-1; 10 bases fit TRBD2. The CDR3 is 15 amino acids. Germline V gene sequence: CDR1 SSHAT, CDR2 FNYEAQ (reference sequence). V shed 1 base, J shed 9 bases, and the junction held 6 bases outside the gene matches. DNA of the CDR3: TGTGCCAGCAGCTTAGAGGGACTAGCGATGAGTGAGCAGTTCTTC. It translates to CASSLEGLAMSEQFF.

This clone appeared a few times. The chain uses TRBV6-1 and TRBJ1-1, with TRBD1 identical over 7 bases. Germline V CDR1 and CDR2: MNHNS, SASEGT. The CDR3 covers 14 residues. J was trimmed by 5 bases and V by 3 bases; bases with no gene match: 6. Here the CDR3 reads CASSDLRGSTEAFF. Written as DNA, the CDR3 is TGTGCCAGCAGTGATCTCAGGGGGAGTACTGAAGCTTTCTTT.

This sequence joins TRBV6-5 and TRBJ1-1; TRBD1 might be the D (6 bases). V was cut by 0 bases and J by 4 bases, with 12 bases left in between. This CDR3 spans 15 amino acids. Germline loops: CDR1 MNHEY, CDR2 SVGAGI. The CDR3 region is CASSYSGGLVTEAFF. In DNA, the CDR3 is TGTGCCAGCAGTTACTCAGGGGGACTAGTCACTGAAGCTTTCTTT.

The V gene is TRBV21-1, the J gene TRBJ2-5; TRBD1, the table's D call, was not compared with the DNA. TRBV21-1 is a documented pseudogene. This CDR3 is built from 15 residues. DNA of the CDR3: TGTGCCAGCAGCAGCCCAGGAAACATAAGGGAGACCCAGTACTTC. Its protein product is CASSSPGNIRETQYF.

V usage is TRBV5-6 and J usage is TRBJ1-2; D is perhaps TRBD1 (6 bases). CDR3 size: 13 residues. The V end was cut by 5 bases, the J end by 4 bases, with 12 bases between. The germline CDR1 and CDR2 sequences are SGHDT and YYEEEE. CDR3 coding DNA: TGTGCCAGCAGTCCCGACAGGATCTATGGCTACACCTTC. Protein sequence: CASSPDRIYGYTF.

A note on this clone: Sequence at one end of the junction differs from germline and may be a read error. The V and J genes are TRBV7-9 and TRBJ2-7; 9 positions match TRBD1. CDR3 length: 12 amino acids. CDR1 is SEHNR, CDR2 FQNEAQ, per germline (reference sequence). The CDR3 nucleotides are TGTTCCAGCAGCTTAGCAGGGACAGGGACGTCCTTC. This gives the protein CSSSLAGTGTSF.

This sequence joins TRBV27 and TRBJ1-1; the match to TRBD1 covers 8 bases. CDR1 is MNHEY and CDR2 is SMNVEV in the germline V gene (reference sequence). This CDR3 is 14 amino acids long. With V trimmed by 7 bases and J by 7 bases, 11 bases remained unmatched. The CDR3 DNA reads TGTGCCAGCAACCTAGACAGGGGACGAGGTGAAGCTTTCTTT. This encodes CASNLDRGRGEAFF.

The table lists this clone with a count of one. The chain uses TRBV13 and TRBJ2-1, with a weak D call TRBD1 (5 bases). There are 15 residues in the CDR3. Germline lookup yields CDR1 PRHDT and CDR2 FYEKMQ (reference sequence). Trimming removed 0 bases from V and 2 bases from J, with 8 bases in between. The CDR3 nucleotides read TGTGCCAGCAGCTTAGGGGTAGGGGCCTACAATGAGCAGTTCTTC. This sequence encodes CASSLGVGAYNEQFF.

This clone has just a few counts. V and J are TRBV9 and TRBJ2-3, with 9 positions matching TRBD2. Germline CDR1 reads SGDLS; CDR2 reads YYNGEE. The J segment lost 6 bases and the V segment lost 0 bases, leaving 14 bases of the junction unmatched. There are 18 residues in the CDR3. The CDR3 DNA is TGTGCCAGCAGCGTAGTCCCTCCGACTAGCGGAGAGTCGGATACGCAGTATTTT. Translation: CASSVVPPTSGESDTQYF. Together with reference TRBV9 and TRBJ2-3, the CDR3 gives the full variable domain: DSGVTQTPKHLITATGQRVTLRCSPRSGDLSVYWYQQSLDQGLQFLIQYYNGEERAKGNILERFSAQQFPDLHSELNLSSLELGDSALYFCASSVVPPTSGESDTQYFGPGTRLTVL.

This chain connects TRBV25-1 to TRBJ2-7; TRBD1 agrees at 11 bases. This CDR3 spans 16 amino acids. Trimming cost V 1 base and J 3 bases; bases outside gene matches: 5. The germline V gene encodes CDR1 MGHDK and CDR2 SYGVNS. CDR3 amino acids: CASSEWRGQGVYEQYF. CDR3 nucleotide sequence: TGTGCCAGCAGTGAATGGCGGGGACAGGGGGTCTACGAGCAGTACTTC.

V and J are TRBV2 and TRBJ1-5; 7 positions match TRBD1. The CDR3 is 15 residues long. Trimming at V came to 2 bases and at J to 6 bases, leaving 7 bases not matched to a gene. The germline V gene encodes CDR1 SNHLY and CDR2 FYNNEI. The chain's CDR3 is CASSEYRGQSQPQHF. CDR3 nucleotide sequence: TGTGCCAGCAGTGAATACAGGGGACAGAGTCAGCCCCAGCATTTT.

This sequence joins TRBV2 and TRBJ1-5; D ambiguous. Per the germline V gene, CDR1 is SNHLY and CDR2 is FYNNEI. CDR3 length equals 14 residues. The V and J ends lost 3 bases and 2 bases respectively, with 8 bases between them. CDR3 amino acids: CASSDNWRNQPQHF. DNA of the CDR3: TGTGCCAGCAGTGATAATTGGCGCAATCAGCCCCAGCATTTT.